A single sample gave rise to the 5 T cell receptor beta chains below, sequenced in a study of blood T cell repertoires in COVID-19 (dated by TCRdb to about 2020). Library preparation employed the immunoSEQ multiplex PCR assay. Here the immuneACCESS table is served through TCRdb, limited to in-frame sequences with V and J called. Missing clones are a known gap in these copies; in checked studies unresolved V genes cover under half, and the rest lacks a known reason. This sample has about 140,000 clones in its table, and approximately 81% of those were observed once. Clones ranked in the top ten supply roughly 2.6% of the sample. Specimen: peripheral blood. The receptors here all came from a human donor with acute or convalescent COVID-19. The donor label of this sample is uncertain.

V is TRBV29-1 and J is TRBJ1-5; 7 positions agree with TRBD1. In germline, CDR1 is SQVTM, CDR2 ANQGSEA. The V gene end was trimmed by 7 bases and the J gene end by 2 bases; junction bases not matched to a gene: 2. This CDR3 spans 12 amino acids. The CDR3 region is CSAGQGNQPQHF. CDR3 coding DNA: TGCAGCGCAGGACAGGGCAATCAGCCCCAGCATTTT.

The gene calls are TRBV19 and TRBJ2-3; 10 bases line up with TRBD2. The CDR3 runs to 15 residues. Germline-derived CDR1 and CDR2 are LNHDA and SQIVND (reference sequence). The V and J ends lost 7 bases and 5 bases, in that order; junction bases with no gene match: 9. CDR3 protein: CASNSQRGGEDTQYF. The CDR3 DNA reads TGTGCCAGTAACTCCCAGCGGGGGGGCGAAGATACGCAGTATTTT.

V usage is TRBV18 and J usage is TRBJ1-3; no clear D gene. From germline, CDR1 is KGHSH and CDR2 LQKENI. This CDR3 has 14 residues. V lost 2 bases, J lost 8 bases, and 13 bases lay in between. DNA for the CDR3: TGTGCCAGCTCACCAGGACGATCGGGAGACACCATATATTTT. This codes for CASSPGRSGDTIYF.

The chain employs TRBV6-6 and TRBJ1-5; 9 bases agree with TRBD1. CDR3 length: 17 amino acids. Per the germline V gene, CDR1 is MNHNY and CDR2 is SVGAGI (reference sequence). V shed 5 bases and J 4 bases; nucleotides not matched to a gene: 12. The CDR3 bases are TGTGCCAGCAGTCCTTCAGCCCGGGACAGGGAGAATCAGCCCCAGCATTTT. The encoded protein is CASSPSARDRENQPQHF.

The chain combines TRBV29-1 with TRBJ2-1, with D perhaps matching TRBD2 (6 bases). The germline V gene has CDR1 SQVTM and CDR2 ANQGSEA. The CDR3 is 15 residues long. V was shortened by 5 bases and J by 0 bases, with 14 bases between the two germline ends. The CDR3 region has the DNA TGCAGCGTTATTAGCGGTCCTAGCTCCTACAATGAGCAGTTCTTC. It specifies CSVISGPSSYNEQFF.